These T cell receptor beta chains were read from a single sample in a study of human T cells and chemical hapten exposure. Using its own MiXCR run on the RACE reads, TCRdb lists one record per CDR3 protein. The data show 300,000 to 450,000 distinct CDR3 sequences, approximately 5% seen once. The source material was whole blood, sampled in connection with sensitization to the hapten diphenylcyclopropenone (DPC). These receptors all stem from a woman in her late teens or twenties with alopecia areata. Some clones in this sample may be carry-over from other donors' samples. Both conserved end residues are part of each CDR3.

V	J	CDR3
TRBV29-1	TRBJ1-2	CSVEVFRGGYGYTF
TRBV3-1	TRBJ2-1	CASSQVRGSYNEQFF
TRBV7-2	TRBJ2-5	CASSLFGGETQYF
TRBV7-9	TRBJ1-1	CASSPGGHGTEAFF
TRBV6-2/TRBV6-3	TRBJ2-1	CASSYAKLAGAYNEQFF
TRBV12-3/TRBV12-4	TRBJ1-2	CASRQGSYGYTF
TRBV4-1	TRBJ1-4	CASSHLPRGRNEKLFF
TRBV12-3/TRBV12-4	TRBJ1-1	CASTTGGLTSHTEAFF
TRBV18	TRBJ1-2	CASSLNQEDGYTF
TRBV7-2	TRBJ2-6	CASSLSRDHSGANVLTF
TRBV4-3	TRBJ2-3	CASSQEPAGGRTDTQYF
TRBV4-3	TRBJ1-3	CASSQDPAAGNTIYF
TRBV27	TRBJ2-5	CASSLLAEETQYF
TRBV14	TRBJ1-2	CASSQGTGAKFYGYTF
TRBV20-1	TRBJ1-6	CSARDWGLNSPLHF
TRBV7-2	TRBJ1-4	CASSLGPRTGGAGNEKLFF
TRBV12-3/TRBV12-4	TRBJ1-1	CASSLAGLAFF
TRBV3-1	TRBJ1-3	CASSRTTGTGNTIYF
TRBV4-3	TRBJ1-2	CASSQDRQGGGLFYGYTF
TRBV7-9	TRBJ1-2	CASSSTGTTFYGYTF
TRBV24-1	TRBJ1-1	CATSELDNRDREVNTEAFF
TRBV7-2	TRBJ1-1	CASSLAGWGGEAFF
TRBV19	TRBJ2-7	CASSLGKPYEQYF
TRBV6-1	TRBJ1-1	CASVTGGTEAFF
TRBV7-8	TRBJ1-2	CASSLEGLRGLVTF
TRBV18	TRBJ2-2	CASSPFSGANTGELFF
TRBV4-2	TRBJ1-1	CASSPVGLQGRTEAFF
TRBV27	TRBJ1-6	CASRSGTDNSPLHF
TRBV7-6	TRBJ1-6	CASSNLRGSNSPLHF